The T cell receptor (beta chain) under discussion was sequenced for a study of T-cell reconstitution after alpha-beta-depleted transplantation in children. Preparation of the TCRbeta library involved a method that used unique molecular identifiers. Using its own MiXCR run on the PCR reads, TCRdb lists one record per CDR3 protein. The sample has 140,000 to 150,000 distinct CDR3 sequences, roughly 9% seen once. This clonotype has at least ten counts. Its antigen is unknown. Study-wide points: Surviving thymic progenitors and recipient T cells were the source of high TCRbeta diversity at day 60 in some patients. Several hundred graft clones that had expanded were reportedly the source of alpha-beta T cells about two months after transplant.

The CDR3 totals 17 residues. V shed 0 bases and J shed 7 bases, with 19 bases lying between them. Germline V CDR1 and CDR2: MNHEY, SMNVEV (reference sequence). The chain links TRBV27 to TRBJ2-1; maybe TRBD1 (5 bases). The sequence came from a female patient between 2 and 10 years old who had a stem cell transplant for congenital amegakaryocytic thrombocytopenia, so the T cells may come from the graft donor. The sample consisted of PBMCs, mostly from graft donor cells, taken 180 days after TCRalphabeta/CD19-depleted stem cell transplant. Written as DNA, the CDR3 is TGTGCCAGCAGTTTATCAATCCCTATGGGGCTTATGAATGAGCAGTTCTTC. Translating gives CASSLSIPMGLMNEQFF.